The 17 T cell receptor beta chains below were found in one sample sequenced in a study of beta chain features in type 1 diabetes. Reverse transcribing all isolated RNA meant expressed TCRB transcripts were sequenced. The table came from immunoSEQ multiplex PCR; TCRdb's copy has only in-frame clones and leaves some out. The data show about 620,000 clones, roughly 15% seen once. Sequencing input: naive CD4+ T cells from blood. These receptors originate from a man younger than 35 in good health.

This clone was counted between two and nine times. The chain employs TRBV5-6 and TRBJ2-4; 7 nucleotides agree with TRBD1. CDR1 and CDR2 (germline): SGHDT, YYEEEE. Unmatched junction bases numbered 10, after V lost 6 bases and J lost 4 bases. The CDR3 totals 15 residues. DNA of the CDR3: TGTGCCAGCACCTCCCTAGGACAGGCTAAAAACATTCAGTACTTC. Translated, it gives CASTSLGQAKNIQYF.

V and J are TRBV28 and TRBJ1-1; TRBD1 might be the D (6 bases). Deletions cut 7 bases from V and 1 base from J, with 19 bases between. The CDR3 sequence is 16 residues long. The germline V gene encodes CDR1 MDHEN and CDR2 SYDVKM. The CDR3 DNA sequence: TGTGCCAGCATCCTAGGAAGGGGGGCCGGGAACACTGAAGCTTTCTTT. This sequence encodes CASILGRGAGNTEAFF. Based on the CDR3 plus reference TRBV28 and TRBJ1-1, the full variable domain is DVKVTQSSRYLVKRTGEKVFLECVQDMDHENMFWYRQDPGLGLRLIYFSYDVKMKEKGDIPEGYSVSREKKERFSLILESASTNQTSMYLCASILGRGAGNTEAFFGQGTRLTVV.

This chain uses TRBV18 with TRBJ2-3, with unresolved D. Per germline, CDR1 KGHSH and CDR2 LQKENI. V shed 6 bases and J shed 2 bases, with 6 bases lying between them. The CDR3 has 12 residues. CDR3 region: CASSRLTDTQYF. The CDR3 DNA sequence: TGTGCCAGCTCGCGTCTCACAGATACGCAGTATTTT.

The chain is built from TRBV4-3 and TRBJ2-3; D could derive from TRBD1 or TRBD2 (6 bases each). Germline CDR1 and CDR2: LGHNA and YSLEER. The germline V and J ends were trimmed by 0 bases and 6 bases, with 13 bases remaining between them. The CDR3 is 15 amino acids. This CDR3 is CASSQDVSGADTQYF. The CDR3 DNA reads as TGCGCCAGCAGCCAAGATGTCTCGGGGGCGGATACGCAGTATTTT.

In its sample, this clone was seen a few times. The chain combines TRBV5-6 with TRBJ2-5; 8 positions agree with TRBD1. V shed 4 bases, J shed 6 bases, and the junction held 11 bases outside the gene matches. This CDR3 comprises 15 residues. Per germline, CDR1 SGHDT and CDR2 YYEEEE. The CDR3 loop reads CASSLTGALAKTQYF. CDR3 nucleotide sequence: TGTGCCAGCAGCCTGACAGGGGCCCTGGCCAAGACCCAGTACTTC.

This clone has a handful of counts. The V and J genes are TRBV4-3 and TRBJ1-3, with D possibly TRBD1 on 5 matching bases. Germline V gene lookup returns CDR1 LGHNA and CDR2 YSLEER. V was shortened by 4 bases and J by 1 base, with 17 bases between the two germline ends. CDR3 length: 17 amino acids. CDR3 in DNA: TGCGCCAGCAGCCTGGGACTTACTCTCTTATCTGGAAACACCATATATTTT. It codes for CASSLGLTLLSGNTIYF.

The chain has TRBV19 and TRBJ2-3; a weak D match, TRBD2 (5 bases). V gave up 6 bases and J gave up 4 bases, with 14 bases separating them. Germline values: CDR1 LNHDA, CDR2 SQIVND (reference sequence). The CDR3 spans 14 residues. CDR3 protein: CASRREGAADTQYF. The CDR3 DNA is TGTGCCAGTAGACGGGAAGGCGCCGCAGATACGCAGTATTTT.

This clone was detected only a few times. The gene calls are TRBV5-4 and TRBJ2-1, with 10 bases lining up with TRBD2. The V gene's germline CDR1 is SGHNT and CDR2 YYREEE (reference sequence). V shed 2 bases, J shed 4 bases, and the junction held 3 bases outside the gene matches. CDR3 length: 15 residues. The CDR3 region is CASSFSGGIYNEQFF. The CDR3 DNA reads TGTGCCAGCAGCTTTAGCGGGGGGATTTACAATGAGCAGTTCTTC.

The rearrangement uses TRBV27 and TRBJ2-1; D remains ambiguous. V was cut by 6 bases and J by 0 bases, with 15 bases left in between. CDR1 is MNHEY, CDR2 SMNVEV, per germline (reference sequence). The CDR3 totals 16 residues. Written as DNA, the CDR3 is TGTGCCAGCAGCCGACGCGGCTCCAGCTCCTACAATGAGCAGTTCTTC. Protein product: CASSRRGSSSYNEQFF.

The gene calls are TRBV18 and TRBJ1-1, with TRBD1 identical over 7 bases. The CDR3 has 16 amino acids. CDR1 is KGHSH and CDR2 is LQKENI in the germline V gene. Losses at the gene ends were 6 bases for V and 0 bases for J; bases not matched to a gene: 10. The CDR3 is CASSPSLDRVNTEAFF. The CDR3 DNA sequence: TGTGCCAGCTCGCCCTCTCTTGACAGGGTGAACACTGAAGCTTTCTTT.

DNA for the CDR3: TGTGCTAGTGGTTTGGTACTAGCGGGCACCAACTCCTACAATGAGCAGTTCTTC. Protein: CASGLVLAGTNSYNEQFF. The chain is built from TRBV12-5 and TRBJ2-1; 9 bases map to TRBD2. The CDR3 has 18 residues. J was trimmed by 0 bases and V by 0 bases; bases with no gene match: 6. Germline V lookup: CDR1 LGHNT, CDR2 FRNRAP.

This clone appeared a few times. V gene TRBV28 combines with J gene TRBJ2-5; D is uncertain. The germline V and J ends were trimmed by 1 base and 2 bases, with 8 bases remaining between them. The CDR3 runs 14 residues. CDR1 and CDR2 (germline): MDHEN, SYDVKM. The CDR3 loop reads CASSLSSAQETQYF. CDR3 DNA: TGTGCCAGCAGTTTATCCAGCGCGCAAGAGACCCAGTACTTC. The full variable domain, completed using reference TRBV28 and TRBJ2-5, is DVKVTQSSRYLVKRTGEKVFLECVQDMDHENMFWYRQDPGLGLRLIYFSYDVKMKEKGDIPEGYSVSREKKERFSLILESASTNQTSMYLCASSLSSAQETQYFGPGTRLLVL.

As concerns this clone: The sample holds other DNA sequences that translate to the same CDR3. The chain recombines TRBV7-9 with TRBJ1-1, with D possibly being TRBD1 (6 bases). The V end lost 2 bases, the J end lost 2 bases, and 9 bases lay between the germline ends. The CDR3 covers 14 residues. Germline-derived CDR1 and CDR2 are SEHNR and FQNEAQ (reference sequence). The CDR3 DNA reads TGTGCCAGCAGCTTACAGGGGTCAAACACTGAAGCTTTCTTT. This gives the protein CASSLQGSNTEAFF.

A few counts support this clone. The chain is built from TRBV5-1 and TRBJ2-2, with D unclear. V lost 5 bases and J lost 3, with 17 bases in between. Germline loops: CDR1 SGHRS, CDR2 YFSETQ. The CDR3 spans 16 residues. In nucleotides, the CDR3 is TGCGCCAGCAGGCTAGGACCTGCTGGGGACACCGGGGAGCTGTTTTTT. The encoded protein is CASRLGPAGDTGELFF.

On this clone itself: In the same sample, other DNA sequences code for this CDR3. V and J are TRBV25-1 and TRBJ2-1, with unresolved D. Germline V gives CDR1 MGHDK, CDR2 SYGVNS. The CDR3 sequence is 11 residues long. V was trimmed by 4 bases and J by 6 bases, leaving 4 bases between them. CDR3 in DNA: TGTGCCAGCAGTGGGGGCAATGAGCAGTTCTTC. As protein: CASSGGNEQFF. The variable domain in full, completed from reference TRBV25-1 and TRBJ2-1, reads EADIYQTPRYLVIGTGKKITLECSQTMGHDKMYWYQQDPGMELHLIHYSYGVNSTEKGDLSSESTVSRIRTEHFPLTLESARPSHTSQYLCASSGGNEQFFGPGTRLTVL.

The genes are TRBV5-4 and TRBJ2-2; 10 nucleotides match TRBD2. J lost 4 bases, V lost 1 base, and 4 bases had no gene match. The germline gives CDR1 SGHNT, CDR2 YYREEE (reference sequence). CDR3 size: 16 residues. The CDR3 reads CASSLLSGRATGELFF. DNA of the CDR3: TGTGCCAGCAGCTTGTTAAGCGGGAGGGCCACCGGGGAGCTGTTTTTT.

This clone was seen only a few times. The CDR3 here is CASSLDRRRSYEQYF. DNA of the CDR3: TGTGCCAGCAGCTTAGACCGACGGAGGTCCTACGAGCAGTACTTC. The chain recombines TRBV7-9 with TRBJ2-7, with a weak D call TRBD2 (5 bases). The CDR3 contains 15 residues. V lost 1 base and J 1 base, leaving 11 bases between the germline ends. In germline, CDR1 is SEHNR, CDR2 FQNEAQ (reference sequence).